These T cell receptor beta chains were read from a single sample in a study of control samples from healthy donors and cancer patients. TCRdb's table, derived via immunoSEQ multiplex PCR, lists solely in-frame clones and lacks some. Among approximately 24,000 clones listed, approximately 85% were seen once. The sequenced material came from PBMCs. These TCRs come from a man in his sixties with colorectal cancer. Both conserved end residues are part of each CDR3. The order of the fields is clone size, V gene, D gene, J gene, CDR3 protein, CDR3 DNA. The D gene is left open where the match is weak. Some rows mark clone size as missing; the rest say once, few, many or name a class of expanded clone.

clone_size: once; v_call: TRBV27; d_call: TRBD2; j_call: TRBJ2-1; cdr3_aa: CASRTSGGHNEQFF; cdr3_nt: TGTGCCAGCAGAACTAGCGGGGGTCACAATGAGCAGTTCTTC
clone_size: NA; v_call: TRBV7-9; d_call: NA; j_call: TRBJ2-6; cdr3_aa: CASSPQGTAPGANVLTF; cdr3_nt: TGTGCCAGCAGCCCACAGGGAACGGCGCCTGGGGCCAACGTCCTGACTTTC
clone_size: few; v_call: TRBV5-5; d_call: TRBD1; j_call: TRBJ1-5; cdr3_aa: CASSWGGGQGGQPQHF; cdr3_nt: TGTGCCAGCAGCTGGGGGGGAGGACAGGGTGGACAGCCCCAGCATTTT
clone_size: NA; v_call: TRBV11-2; d_call: NA; j_call: TRBJ2-2; cdr3_aa: CASTKRGRGNTGELFF; cdr3_nt: TGTGCCAGCACCAAAAGGGGGAGAGGGAACACCGGGGAGCTGTTTTTT
clone_size: NA; v_call: TRBV11-2; d_call: NA; j_call: TRBJ1-3; cdr3_aa: CASSLEGTASGNTIYF; cdr3_nt: TGTGCCAGCAGCTTAGAGGGGACTGCCTCTGGAAACACCATATATTTT
clone_size: NA; v_call: TRBV11-2; d_call: TRBD1; j_call: TRBJ1-2; cdr3_aa: CASSRGQGPGYTF; cdr3_nt: TGTGCCAGCAGCCGAGGACAGGGGCCCGGCTACACCTTC
clone_size: NA; v_call: TRBV15; d_call: NA; j_call: TRBJ2-2; cdr3_aa: CATTRRGTNTGELFF; cdr3_nt: TGTGCCACCACCCGAAGGGGGACGAACACCGGGGAGCTGTTTTTT
clone_size: NA; v_call: TRBV2; d_call: NA; j_call: TRBJ1-6; cdr3_aa: CASRQGPNSPLHF; cdr3_nt: TGTGCCAGCCGCCAGGGGCCCAATTCACCCCTCCACTTT
clone_size: NA; v_call: TRBV30; d_call: NA; j_call: TRBJ1-1; cdr3_aa: CAWSLGSLGRAFF; cdr3_nt: TGTGCCTGGAGTCTGGGCTCCCTCGGGAGAGCTTTCTTT
clone_size: NA; v_call: TRBV12-3/TRBV12-4; d_call: NA; j_call: TRBJ2-2; cdr3_aa: CASVGSYTGELFF; cdr3_nt: TGTGCCAGCGTAGGAAGCTACACCGGGGAGCTGTTTTTT
clone_size: NA; v_call: TRBV18; d_call: NA; j_call: TRBJ2-3; cdr3_aa: CASSPLPPMSLTDTQYF; cdr3_nt: TGTGCCAGCTCACCACTCCCCCCTATGAGCCTTACAGATACGCAGTATTTT
clone_size: NA; v_call: TRBV5-1; d_call: TRBD1; j_call: TRBJ2-3; cdr3_aa: CASSRRTGGTDTQYF; cdr3_nt: TGCGCCAGCAGCCGTCGGACAGGAGGCACAGATACGCAGTATTTT
clone_size: NA; v_call: TRBV6-5; d_call: TRBD1; j_call: TRBJ2-7; cdr3_aa: CASSRDRLEQYF; cdr3_nt: TGTGCCAGCAGCCGGGACAGGCTCGAGCAGTACTTC
clone_size: few; v_call: TRBV5-4; d_call: TRBD2; j_call: TRBJ2-3; cdr3_aa: CASSLGAGGPADTQYF; cdr3_nt: TGTGCCAGCAGCCTGGGGGCGGGGGGGCCCGCAGATACGCAGTATTTT
clone_size: NA; v_call: TRBV3-1/TRBV3-2; d_call: NA; j_call: TRBJ1-1; cdr3_aa: CASSRNWVMNTEAFF; cdr3_nt: TGTGCCAGCAGCCGGAACTGGGTTATGAACACTGAAGCTTTCTTT
clone_size: NA; v_call: TRBV6-5; d_call: TRBD1; j_call: TRBJ1-5; cdr3_aa: CASSYGTGNQPQHF; cdr3_nt: TGTGCCAGCAGTTACGGGACAGGCAATCAGCCCCAGCATTTT
clone_size: NA; v_call: TRBV5-1; d_call: TRBD2; j_call: TRBJ2-2; cdr3_aa: CASSPYPSGGSTGELFF; cdr3_nt: TGCGCCAGCAGCCCGTATCCTAGCGGGGGGTCCACCGGGGAGCTGTTTTTT
clone_size: NA; v_call: TRBV27; d_call: NA; j_call: TRBJ2-7; cdr3_aa: CASSPGTDEQYF; cdr3_nt: TGTGCCAGCAGTCCCGGAACAGACGAGCAGTACTTC
clone_size: few; v_call: TRBV7-8; d_call: TRBD1; j_call: TRBJ1-5; cdr3_aa: CASSLGTGGIQPQHF; cdr3_nt: TGTGCCAGCAGCTTGGGGACAGGGGGAATTCAGCCCCAGCATTTT
clone_size: NA; v_call: TRBV29-1; d_call: NA; j_call: TRBJ1-1; cdr3_aa: CSGETYGDLEAFF; cdr3_nt: TGCAGCGGCGAGACTTACGGGGACCTTGAAGCTTTCTTT
clone_size: NA; v_call: TRBV7-2; d_call: TRBD2; j_call: TRBJ2-1; cdr3_aa: CASSFTSGGASYNEQFF; cdr3_nt: TGTGCCAGCAGCTTTACTAGCGGGGGGGCCTCCTACAATGAGCAGTTCTTC
clone_size: NA; v_call: TRBV6-2/TRBV6-3; d_call: NA; j_call: TRBJ1-2; cdr3_aa: CATTPQGMDYGYTF; cdr3_nt: TGTGCCACCACCCCACAGGGAATGGACTATGGCTACACCTTC
clone_size: NA; v_call: TRBV30; d_call: NA; j_call: TRBJ1-2; cdr3_aa: CAWRGVGYGYTF; cdr3_nt: TGTGCCTGGAGGGGGGTTGGCTATGGCTACACCTTC
clone_size: NA; v_call: TRBV3-1/TRBV3-2; d_call: TRBD2; j_call: TRBJ2-3; cdr3_aa: CASSRAGTDTQYF; cdr3_nt: TGTGCCAGCAGCCGAGCGGGGACAGATACGCAGTATTTT
clone_size: NA; v_call: TRBV25-1; d_call: NA; j_call: TRBJ2-7; cdr3_aa: CASSPGGSYEQYF; cdr3_nt: TGTGCCAGCAGTCCCGGGGGCAGTTACGAGCAGTACTTC
clone_size: NA; v_call: TRBV5-1; d_call: TRBD1; j_call: TRBJ1-1; cdr3_aa: CASSSRGADTEAFF; cdr3_nt: TGCGCCAGCAGCTCCAGGGGGGCGGACACTGAAGCTTTCTTT
clone_size: few; v_call: TRBV9; d_call: TRBD1; j_call: TRBJ1-3; cdr3_aa: CASSTGTGGWDTIYF; cdr3_nt: TGTGCCAGCAGTACCGGGACAGGGGGCTGGGACACCATATATTTT